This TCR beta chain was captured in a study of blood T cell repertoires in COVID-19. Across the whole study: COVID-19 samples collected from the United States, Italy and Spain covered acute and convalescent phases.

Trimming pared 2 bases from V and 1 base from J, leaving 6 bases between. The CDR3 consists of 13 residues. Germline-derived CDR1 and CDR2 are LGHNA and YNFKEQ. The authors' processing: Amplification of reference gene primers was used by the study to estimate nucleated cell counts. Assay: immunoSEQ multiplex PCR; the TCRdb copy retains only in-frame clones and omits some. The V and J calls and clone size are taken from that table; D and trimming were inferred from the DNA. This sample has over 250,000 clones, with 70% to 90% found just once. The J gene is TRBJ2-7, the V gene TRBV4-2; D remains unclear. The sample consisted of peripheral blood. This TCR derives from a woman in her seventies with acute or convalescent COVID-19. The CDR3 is CASSQPGSYEQYF. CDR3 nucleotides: TGTGCCAGCAGCCAACCAGGATCCTACGAGCAGTACTTC.